The clone carrying this T cell receptor beta chain has a single count. Its target is unknown. Amplified material comprised TCR beta CDR3 regions derived from RNA transcripts. In the first round, RT-PCR was carried out with HTBI primers, and a multiplex PCR formed the second round. TCRdb re-derived calls from the multiplex PCR reads in MiXCR, one entry per CDR3 protein. The table records roughly 500,000 distinct CDR3 sequences, under 15% of them present only once. The data belong to a study of Graves' ophthalmopathy and Graves' hyperthyroidism. Regarding the study as a whole: Most thyroid-expanded clonotypes exceeding 0.001 frequency were also found in blood.

This clonotype originated in a woman under 40 with Graves' ophthalmopathy. The sequencing input was blood.

Here the CDR3 DNA reads TGTGCCAGCAGCCCTCTCGGGACAGCAGATAGCAATCAGCCCCAGCATTTT. Amino acids: CASSPLGTADSNQPQHF. The chain uses TRBV27 and TRBJ1-5; TRBD1 agrees at 7 bases. CDR3 size: 17 residues. V trimming: 6 bases; J trimming: 0 bases; junction bases outside the gene matches: 11. From germline, CDR1 is MNHEY and CDR2 SMNVEV (reference sequence).